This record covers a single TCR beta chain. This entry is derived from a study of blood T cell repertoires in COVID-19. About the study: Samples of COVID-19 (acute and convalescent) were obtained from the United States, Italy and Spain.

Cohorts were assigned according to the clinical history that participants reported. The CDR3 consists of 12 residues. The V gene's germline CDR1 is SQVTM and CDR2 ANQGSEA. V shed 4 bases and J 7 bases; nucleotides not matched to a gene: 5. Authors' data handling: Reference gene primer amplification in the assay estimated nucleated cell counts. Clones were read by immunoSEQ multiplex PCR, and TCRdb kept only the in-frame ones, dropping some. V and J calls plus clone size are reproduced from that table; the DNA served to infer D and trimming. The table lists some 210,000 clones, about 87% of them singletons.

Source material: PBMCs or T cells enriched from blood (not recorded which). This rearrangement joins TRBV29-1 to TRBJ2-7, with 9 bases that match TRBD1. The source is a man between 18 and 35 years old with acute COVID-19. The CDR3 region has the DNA TGCAGCGTTGCGGACAGGGGCGAGGAGCAGTACTTC. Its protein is CSVADRGEEQYF.